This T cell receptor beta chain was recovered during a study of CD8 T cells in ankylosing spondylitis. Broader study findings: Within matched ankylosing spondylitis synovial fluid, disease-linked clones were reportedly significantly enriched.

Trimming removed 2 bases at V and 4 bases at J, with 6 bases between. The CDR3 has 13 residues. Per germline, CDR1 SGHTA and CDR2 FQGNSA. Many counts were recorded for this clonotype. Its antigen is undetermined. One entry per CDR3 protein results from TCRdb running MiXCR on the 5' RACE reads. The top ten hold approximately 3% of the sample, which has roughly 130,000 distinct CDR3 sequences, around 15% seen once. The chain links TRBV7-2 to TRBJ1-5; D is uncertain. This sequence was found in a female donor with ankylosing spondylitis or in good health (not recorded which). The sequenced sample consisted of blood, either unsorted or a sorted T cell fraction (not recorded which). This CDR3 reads CASSLFGNQPQHF. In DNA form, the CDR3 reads TGTGCCAGCAGCTTATTTGGGAATCAGCCCCAGCATTTT.